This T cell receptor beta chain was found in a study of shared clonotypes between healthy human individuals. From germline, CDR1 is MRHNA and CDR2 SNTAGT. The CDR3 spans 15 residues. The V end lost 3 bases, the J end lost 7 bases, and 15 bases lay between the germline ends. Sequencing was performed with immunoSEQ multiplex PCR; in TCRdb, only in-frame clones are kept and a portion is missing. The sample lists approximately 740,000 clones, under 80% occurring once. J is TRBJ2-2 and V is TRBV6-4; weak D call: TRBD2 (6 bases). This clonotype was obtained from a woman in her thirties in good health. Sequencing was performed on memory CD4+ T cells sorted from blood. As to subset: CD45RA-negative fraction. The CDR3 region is CASSENGGVGGELFF. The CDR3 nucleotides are TGTGCCAGCAGTGAAAATGGAGGGGTTGGCGGGGAGCTGTTTTTT.